This T cell receptor (beta chain) comes out of a study of blood T cell repertoires in COVID-19. Overall study: COVID-19 samples from acute and convalescent phases originated in the United States, Italy and Spain. T cells, B-cell-depleted T cells, or PBMCs supplied cDNA or gDNA.

Germline CDR1 MDHEN, CDR2 SYDVKM. V lost 3 bases, J lost 4 bases, and 9 bases lay in between. This CDR3 is built from 13 residues. Original methodology: It was from reference gene primer amplification that nucleated cell counts were estimated. Only in-frame clones appear in the TCRdb table, and some are missing; sequencing was by immunoSEQ multiplex PCR. The DNA was the basis for D and trimming; V, J and clone size are from that table. The table has some 250,000 clones, around 88% seen once. This rearrangement joins TRBV28 to TRBJ1-2; D perhaps matches TRBD1 (5 bases). The source material was peripheral blood. This receptor was taken from a man aged 80 or over with acute or convalescent COVID-19. The chain's CDR3 is CASSLLGAYGYTF. The CDR3 DNA reads TGTGCCAGCAGTTTGCTAGGGGCCTATGGCTACACCTTC.